The TCR beta chain under discussion was sequenced for a study of spatial heterogeneity in lung cancer. Study-wide points: Ubiquitous and regional expanded TCR counts mirrored ubiquitous and regional nonsynonymous mutation counts, respectively. Tumors with more nonsynonymous mutations had more expanded intratumoral alpha and beta TCRs.

Germline V lookup: CDR1 SNHLY, CDR2 FYNNEI. The germline V and J ends were trimmed by 3 bases and 8 bases, with 8 bases remaining between them. CDR3 length: 12 amino acids. The presence of a unique molecular identifier marked each TCR cDNA molecule. MiXCR, applied by TCRdb to the 5' RACE reads, yields one record per CDR3 protein. The sample records about 20,000 distinct CDR3 sequences, approximately 16% being singletons. This clonotype was seen a few times. Antigen unknown. This sample's time point: sample taken at primary tumor resection. In each case, whole RNA from tumor, nontumor lung or frozen PBMC was sequenced unsorted.

This specimen was lung tumor tissue, taken at surgery. The source is a female donor with early-stage non-small cell lung cancer. The V and J genes are TRBV2 and TRBJ2-1, with D unresolved. CDR3 in DNA: TGTGCCAGCAGTGACGCCGGCCATGAGCAGTTCTTC. Protein: CASSDAGHEQFF.